This TCR beta chain was identified in a study of CD8 T cells in Susac syndrome. The V end was cut by 7 bases, the J end by 2 bases, with 3 bases between. The CDR3 extends over 11 amino acids. Reverse transcription of roughly 0.5 to 1 ug RNA used random hexamers. The authors amplified TCR beta CDR3 across 54 Vbeta and 13 Jbeta using immunoSEQ multiplex PCR. Each CDR3 protein gets one entry after TCRdb re-called the immunoSEQ multiplex PCR reads with MiXCR. The sample lists about 120,000 distinct CDR3 sequences, about 93% occurring once. Sequenced material: CD4+ T cells from PBMCs. V and J are TRBV12-3 or TRBV12-4 and TRBJ2-1; D unclear. This clonotype was obtained from a human donor in good health. Here the CDR3 reads CASKTYNEQFF. CDR3 DNA: TGTGCCAGCAAGACCTACAATGAGCAGTTCTTC.